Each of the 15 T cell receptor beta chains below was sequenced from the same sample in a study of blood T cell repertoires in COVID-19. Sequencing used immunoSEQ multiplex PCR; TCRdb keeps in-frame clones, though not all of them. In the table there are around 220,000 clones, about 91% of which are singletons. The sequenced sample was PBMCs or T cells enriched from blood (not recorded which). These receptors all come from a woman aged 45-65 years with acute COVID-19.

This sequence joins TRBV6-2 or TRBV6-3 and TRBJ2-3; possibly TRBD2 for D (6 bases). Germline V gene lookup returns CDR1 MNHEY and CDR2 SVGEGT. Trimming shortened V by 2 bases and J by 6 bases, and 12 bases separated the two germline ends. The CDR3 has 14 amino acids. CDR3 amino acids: CASSYHTEGDTQYF. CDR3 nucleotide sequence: TGTGCCAGCAGTTACCACACGGAGGGGGATACGCAGTATTTT.

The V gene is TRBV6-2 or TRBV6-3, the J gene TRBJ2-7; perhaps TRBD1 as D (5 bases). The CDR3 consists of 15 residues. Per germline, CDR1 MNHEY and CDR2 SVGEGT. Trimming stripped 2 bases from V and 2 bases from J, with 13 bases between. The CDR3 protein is CASSYPGHRTYEQYF. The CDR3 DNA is TGTGCCAGCAGTTACCCAGGACACCGAACCTACGAGCAGTACTTC.

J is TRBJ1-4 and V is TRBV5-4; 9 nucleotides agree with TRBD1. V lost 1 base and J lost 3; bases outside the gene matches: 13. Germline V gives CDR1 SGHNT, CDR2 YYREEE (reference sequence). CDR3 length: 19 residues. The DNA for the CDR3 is TGTGCCAGCAGCTTGATTGTAGGACAGGGGAGTAGGGCTAATGAAAAACTGTTTTTT. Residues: CASSLIVGQGSRANEKLFF.

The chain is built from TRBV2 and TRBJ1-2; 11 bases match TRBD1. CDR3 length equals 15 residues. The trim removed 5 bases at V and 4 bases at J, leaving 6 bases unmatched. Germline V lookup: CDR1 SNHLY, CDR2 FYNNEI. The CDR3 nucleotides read TGTGCCAGCAGTCCTCGGACAGGGGGCTCCTATGGCTACACCTTC. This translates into CASSPRTGGSYGYTF.

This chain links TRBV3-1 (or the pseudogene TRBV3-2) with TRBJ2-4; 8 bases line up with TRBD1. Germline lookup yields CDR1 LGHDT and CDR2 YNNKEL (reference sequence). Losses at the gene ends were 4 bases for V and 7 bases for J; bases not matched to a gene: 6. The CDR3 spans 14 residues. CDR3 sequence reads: CASSPSSGGNIQYF. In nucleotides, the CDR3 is TGTGCCAGCAGCCCATCGTCAGGGGGCAACATTCAGTACTTC.

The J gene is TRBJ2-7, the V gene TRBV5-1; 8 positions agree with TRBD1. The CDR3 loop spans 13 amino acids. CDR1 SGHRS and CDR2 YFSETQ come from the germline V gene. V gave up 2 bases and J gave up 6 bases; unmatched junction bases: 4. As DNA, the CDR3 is TGCGCCAGCAGCTTTGACGGACAGGGCGAGCAGTACTTC. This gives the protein CASSFDGQGEQYF.

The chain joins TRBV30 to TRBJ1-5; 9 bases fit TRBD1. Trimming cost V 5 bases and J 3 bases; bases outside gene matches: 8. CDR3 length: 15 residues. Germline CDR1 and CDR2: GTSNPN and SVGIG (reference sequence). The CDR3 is CAWAGQGMVNQPQHF. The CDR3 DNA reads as TGTGCCTGGGCGGGACAGGGAATGGTCAATCAGCCCCAGCATTTT. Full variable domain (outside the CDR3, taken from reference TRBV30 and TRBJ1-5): SQTIHQWPATLVQPVGSPLSLECTVEGTSNPNLYWYRQAAGRGLQLLFYSVGIGQISSEVPQNLSASRPQDRQFILSSKKLLLSDSGFYLCAWAGQGMVNQPQHFGDGTRLSIL.

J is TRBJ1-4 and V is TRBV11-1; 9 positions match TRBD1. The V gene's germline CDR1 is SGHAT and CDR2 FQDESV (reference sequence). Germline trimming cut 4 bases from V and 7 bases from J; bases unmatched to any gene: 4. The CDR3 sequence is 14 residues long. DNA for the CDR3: TGTGCCAGCAGCTGGGGACAGGGCGTTGAAAAACTGTTTTTT. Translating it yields CASSWGQGVEKLFF.

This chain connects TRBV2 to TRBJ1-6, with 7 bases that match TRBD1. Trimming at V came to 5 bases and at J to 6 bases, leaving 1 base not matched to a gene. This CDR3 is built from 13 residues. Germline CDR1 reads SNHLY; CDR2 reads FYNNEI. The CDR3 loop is CASSHRGNSPLHF. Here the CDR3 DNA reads TGTGCCAGCAGTCACAGGGGTAATTCACCCCTCCACTTT.

CDR3 region: CAWDVGTGGGIQYF. The CDR3 region has the DNA TGTGCCTGGGATGTAGGTACGGGAGGGGGCATTCAGTACTTC. The rearrangement uses TRBV30 and TRBJ2-4; TRBD2 aligns across 8 bases. CDR1 GTSNPN and CDR2 SVGIG come from the germline V gene (reference sequence). Trimming cost V 5 bases and J 9 bases; bases outside gene matches: 12. This CDR3 spans 14 amino acids.

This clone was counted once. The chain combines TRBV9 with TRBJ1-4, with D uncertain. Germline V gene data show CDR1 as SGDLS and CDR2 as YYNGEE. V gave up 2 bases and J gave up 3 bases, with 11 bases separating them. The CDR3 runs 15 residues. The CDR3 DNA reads TGTGCCAGCAGCGTGCCGGAGGGAGCTAATGAAAAACTGTTTTTT. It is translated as CASSVPEGANEKLFF.

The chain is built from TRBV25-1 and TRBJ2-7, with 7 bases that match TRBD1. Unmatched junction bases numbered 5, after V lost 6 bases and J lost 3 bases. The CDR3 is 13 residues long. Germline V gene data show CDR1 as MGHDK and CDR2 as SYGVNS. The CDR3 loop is CASSWTGVYEQYF. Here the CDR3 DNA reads TGTGCCAGCAGCTGGACAGGAGTCTACGAGCAGTACTTC.

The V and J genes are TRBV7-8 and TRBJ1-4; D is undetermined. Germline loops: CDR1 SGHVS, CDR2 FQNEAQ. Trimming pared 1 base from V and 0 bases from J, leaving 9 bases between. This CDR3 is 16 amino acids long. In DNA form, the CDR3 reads TGTGCCAGCAGCTTAGTGGGCAGGACAACTAATGAAAAACTGTTTTTT. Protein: CASSLVGRTTNEKLFF.

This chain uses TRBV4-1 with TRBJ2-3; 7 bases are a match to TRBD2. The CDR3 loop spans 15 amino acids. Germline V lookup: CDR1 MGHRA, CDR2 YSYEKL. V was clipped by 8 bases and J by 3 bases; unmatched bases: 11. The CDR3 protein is CASGSWREKTDTQYF. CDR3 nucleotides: TGCGCCAGCGGTTCATGGCGGGAGAAAACAGATACGCAGTATTTT.

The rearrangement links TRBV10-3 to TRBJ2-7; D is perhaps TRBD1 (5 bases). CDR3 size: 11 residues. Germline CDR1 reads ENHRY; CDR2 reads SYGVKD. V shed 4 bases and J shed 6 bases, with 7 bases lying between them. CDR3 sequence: CAISGGGEQYF. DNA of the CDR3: TGTGCCATCAGTGGGGGCGGCGAGCAGTACTTC.